The following is a T cell receptor beta chain sequence with its context. The data are from a study of blood T cells in healthy people across ages. The CDR3 is 15 amino acids. The V end lost 7 bases, the J end lost 0 bases, and 13 bases lay between the germline ends. Then a second PCR, running roughly 7 to 11 cycles, was carried out with a sample-barcoded 5' primer and a J-beta primer mix. TCRdb independently ran MiXCR on the 5' RACE reads; one entry per CDR3 protein. The sample holds roughly 550,000 distinct CDR3 sequences, approximately 25% seen once. A further study also used this sample, focusing on T cells of mothers and their children.

The source material was blood. The clonotype originates from a boy younger than 18 in good health. The V call is TRBV12-3 or TRBV12-4, the J call TRBJ1-5, with a tentative D call TRBD1 (5 bases). The CDR3 region is CASTLGLNSNQPQHF. The CDR3 DNA reads as TGTGCCAGCACCCTGGGACTGAATAGCAATCAGCCCCAGCATTTT.